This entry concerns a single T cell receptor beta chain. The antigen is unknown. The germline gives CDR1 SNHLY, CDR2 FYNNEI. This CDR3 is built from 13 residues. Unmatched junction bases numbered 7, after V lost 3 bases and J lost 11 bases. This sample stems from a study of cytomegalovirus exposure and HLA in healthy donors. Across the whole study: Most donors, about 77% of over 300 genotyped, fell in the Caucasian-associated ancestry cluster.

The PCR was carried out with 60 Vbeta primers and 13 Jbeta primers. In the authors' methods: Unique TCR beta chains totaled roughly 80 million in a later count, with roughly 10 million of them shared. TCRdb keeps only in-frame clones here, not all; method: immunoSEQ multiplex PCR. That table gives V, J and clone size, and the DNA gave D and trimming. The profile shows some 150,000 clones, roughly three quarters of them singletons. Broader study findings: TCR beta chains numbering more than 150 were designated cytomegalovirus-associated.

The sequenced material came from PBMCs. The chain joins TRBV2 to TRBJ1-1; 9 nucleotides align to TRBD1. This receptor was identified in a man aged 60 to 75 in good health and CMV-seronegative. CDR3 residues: CASSEDRGRDAFF. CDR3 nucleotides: TGTGCCAGCAGTGAGGACAGGGGACGGGATGCTTTCTTT.